The source of this T cell receptor (beta chain) is a study of shared clonotypes between healthy human individuals. Sequencing was performed with immunoSEQ multiplex PCR; in TCRdb, only in-frame clones are kept and a portion is missing. The table lists about 670,000 clones, about 78% of them singletons. Per the germline V gene, CDR1 is MNHEY and CDR2 is SVGAGI. With 2 bases removed from V and 0 bases from J, the gap between germline ends came to 9 bases. The CDR3 covers 15 residues. Sequences were obtained from memory CD4+ T cells sorted from blood. The subset was: CD45RA-negative fraction. The origin of this receptor is a woman aged 25 to 39 in good health. The genes are TRBV6-5 and TRBJ2-3; TRBD2 is a possible D gene (6 bases). The CDR3 region is CASSYRRGSTDTQYF. In nucleotides, the CDR3 is TGTGCCAGCAGTTACAGGCGGGGCAGCACAGATACGCAGTATTTT.